This T cell receptor beta chain was found in a study of T cell responses to AZD1222 COVID-19 vaccine. Assay: immunoSEQ multiplex PCR; the TCRdb copy retains only in-frame clones and omits some. In the table there are tens of thousands of clones, approximately 90% of which are singletons. Germline-derived CDR1 and CDR2 are SGHAT and FQNNGV. The ends were cut back, 3 bases at V and 0 bases at J, with 15 bases in the middle. The CDR3 contains 17 residues. V gene TRBV11-2 combines with J gene TRBJ2-4; weak D call: TRBD2 (6 bases). This receptor was identified in an adult who received the AZD1222 COVID-19 vaccine. Sequenced here: peripheral blood, sampled 28 days after the second AZD1222 dose. The CDR3 DNA reads as TGTGCCAGCAGCTTTACCGGGGGACGTCTAGCCAAAAACATTCAGTACTTC. Encoded protein: CASSFTGGRLAKNIQYF.